The 32 T cell receptor beta chains in this list originate from one sample, sequenced in a study of identical twins. Using its own MiXCR run on the 5' RACE reads, TCRdb lists one record per CDR3 protein. The data show roughly 570,000 distinct CDR3 sequences, more than 9% seen once. These data also formed part of another study, on yellow fever vaccine responses in identical twins.

The sequenced sample was PBMCs. The receptors shown here come from a woman younger than 30 in good health.

This clonotype was observed a few times. The chain joins TRBV7-2 to TRBJ2-2, with 13 nucleotides matching TRBD2. Germline V gene sequence: CDR1 SGHTA, CDR2 FQGNSA. With 5 bases clipped from V and 8 bases from J, the junction kept 11 bases outside the gene matches. The CDR3 consists of 17 residues. The CDR3: CASSPLLAGGPTGELFF. The DNA of the CDR3 is TGTGCCAGCAGCCCCCTACTAGCGGGAGGGCCAACTGGGGAGCTGTTTTTT.

The chain joins TRBV25-1 to TRBJ2-7; 12 nucleotides line up with TRBD2. CDR3 length: 16 residues. The junction had 10 bases not matched to a gene; V was cut back by 3 bases and J by 7 bases. The germline gives CDR1 MGHDK, CDR2 SYGVNS. CDR3 loop: CASSDSGLAGGREQYF. The CDR3 bases are TGTGCCAGCAGTGATAGTGGGCTAGCGGGGGGGCGTGAGCAGTACTTC.

J is TRBJ2-7 and V is TRBV27, with a tentative D call TRBD2 (6 bases). Germline-derived CDR1 and CDR2 are MNHEY and SMNVEV (reference sequence). This CDR3 spans 15 amino acids. Trimming took off 5 bases at V and 2 bases at J, with 16 bases between the two ends. CDR3 bases: TGTGCCAGCAGTCTCAGGGCGGGAACGACCTACGAGCAGTACTTC. This gives the protein CASSLRAGTTYEQYF.

In this sample, this clonotype turned up many times. This chain connects TRBV7-9 to TRBJ2-5; D is ambiguous. V dropped 3 bases and J dropped 5 bases, with 10 bases sitting between them. The CDR3 loop spans 13 amino acids. Germline V CDR1 and CDR2: SEHNR, FQNEAQ (reference sequence). CDR3 protein: CASSFPSRETQYF. The CDR3 coding sequence is TGTGCCAGCAGCTTTCCGTCAAGGGAGACCCAGTACTTC. Using reference TRBV7-9 and TRBJ2-5 for the parts outside the CDR3, the full variable domain is DTGVSQNPRHKITKRGQNVTFRCDPISEHNRLYWYRQTLGQGPEFLTYFQNEAQLEKSRLLSDRFSAERPKGSFSTLEIQRTEQGDSAMYLCASSFPSRETQYFGPGTRLLVL.

DNA for the CDR3: TGTGCCAGCAGCAGAAGACTAGCGGGAGCCAGCACAGATACGCAGTATTTT. Protein: CASSRRLAGASTDTQYF. This sequence joins TRBV3-1 and TRBJ2-3, with 12 positions matching TRBD2. Germline CDR1 reads LGHDT; CDR2 reads YNNKEL (reference sequence). CDR3 length: 17 amino acids. V lost 5 bases and J lost 0; bases outside the gene matches: 6.

The chain joins TRBV5-1 to TRBJ2-5; 12 bases align to TRBD2. This CDR3 contains 14 residues. CDR1 SGHRS and CDR2 YFSETQ come from the germline V gene. V was pared by 3 bases and J by 3 bases, with 0 bases of the junction left unmatched. The CDR3 is CASSSSGREETQYF. For the CDR3, the DNA is TGCGCCAGCAGCTCTAGCGGGAGGGAAGAGACCCAGTACTTC.

This clonotype appeared many times. The rearrangement uses TRBV10-3 and TRBJ1-5; 9 bases are shared with TRBD1. This CDR3 is built from 14 residues. Germline V gene data show CDR1 as ENHRY and CDR2 as SYGVKD. V lost 10 bases, J lost 7 bases, and 11 bases stayed unmatched. CDR3 nucleotide sequence: TGTGCCACCAGGCTGGGACAGGGTGGCCAGCCCCAGCATTTT. Encoded protein: CATRLGQGGQPQHF.

This clonotype showed up many times. The CDR3 region is CASSDVSPRHGYTF. The CDR3 DNA follows: TGTGCCAGCAGTGATGTCTCCCCGAGGCATGGCTACACCTTC. The V call is TRBV2, the J call TRBJ1-2; D is ambiguous. Germline CDR1 is SNHLY and CDR2 is FYNNEI. The length of the CDR3 is 14 residues. Trimming removed 3 bases from V and 6 bases from J, with 14 bases in between.

This clonotype came up a few times. The chain has TRBV5-1 and TRBJ1-4; 8 nucleotides line up with TRBD1. CDR1 and CDR2 from the germline V gene are SGHRS and YFSETQ. This CDR3 is 17 amino acids long. J gave up 4 bases and V 2 bases, and 10 bases lay outside the gene matches. The CDR3 sequence: CASSLGTGLQSNEKLFF. CDR3 nucleotides: TGCGCCAGCAGCTTAGGGACAGGACTTCAAAGTAATGAAAAACTGTTTTTT. The full variable domain, in which reference TRBV5-1 and TRBJ1-4 provide the parts outside the CDR3, is KAGVTQTPRYLIKTRGQQVTLSCSPISGHRSVSWYQQTPGQGLQFLFEYFSETQRNKGNFPGRFSGRQFSNSRSEMNVSTLELGDSALYLCASSLGTGLQSNEKLFFGSGTQLSVL.

This clonotype was seen repeatedly, ten times or more. J is TRBJ2-2 and V is TRBV3-1, with D possibly being TRBD1 or TRBD2 (5 bases each). From germline, CDR1 is LGHDT and CDR2 YNNKEL (reference sequence). The V end lost 6 bases, the J end lost 7 bases, and 24 bases lay between the germline ends. The CDR3 is made up of 17 amino acids. The CDR3 DNA sequence: TGTGCCAGCAGACTCAGGGCCGGGACCGCCTCGAACGGGGAGCTGTTTTTT. Translated: CASRLRAGTASNGELFF.

This clonotype has just a few counts. The chain links TRBV7-9 to TRBJ2-7; the D is unclear. The V end was cut by 5 bases, the J end by 5 bases, with 10 bases between. Germline CDR1 reads SEHNR; CDR2 reads FQNEAQ (reference sequence). The CDR3 covers 12 residues. CDR3 sequence (DNA): TGTGCCAGCAGCCAAGTCTTAAACGAGCAGTACTTC. Translated: CASSQVLNEQYF.

The chain recombines TRBV6-5 with TRBJ2-5, with D tentatively TRBD1 (6 bases). V lost 4 bases and J lost 5, with 14 bases in between. There are 14 residues in the CDR3. Germline V gene lookup returns CDR1 MNHEY and CDR2 SVGAGI. The CDR3 sequence: CASSSYRARETQYF. CDR3 sequence (DNA): TGTGCCAGCAGTTCTTACAGGGCCCGGGAGACCCAGTACTTC.

The rearrangement joins TRBV10-2 to TRBJ2-5; TRBD2 might be the D (7 bases). Germline values: CDR1 WSHSY, CDR2 SAAADI. Deletions cut 8 bases from V and 2 bases from J, with 12 bases between. This CDR3 region has 13 residues. CDR3 coding DNA: TGCGCCAGCCGGAGGGGGGGTCAAGAGACCCAGTACTTC. Protein product: CASRRGGQETQYF.

This clonotype was counted at least ten times. The gene calls are TRBV27 and TRBJ2-2; D is ambiguous. V gave up 5 bases and J gave up 4 bases, with 5 bases separating them. The CDR3 totals 12 residues. Germline CDR1 is MNHEY and CDR2 is SMNVEV (reference sequence). The CDR3 nucleotides read TGTGCCAGCAGTCCCCCCACCGGGGAGCTGTTTTTT. This gives the protein CASSPPTGELFF.

This chain uses TRBV5-1 with TRBJ2-1; 10 nucleotides agree with TRBD2. The CDR3 is 15 amino acids. CDR1 and CDR2 (germline): SGHRS, YFSETQ. Losses at the gene ends were 2 bases for V and 8 bases for J; bases not matched to a gene: 7. CDR3 sequence (DNA): TGCGCCAGCAGCTTATCTAGCGGGAGAGATGATGAGCAGTTCTTC. The encoded protein is CASSLSSGRDDEQFF.

Many counts were recorded for this clonotype. The junction departs from germline at one end; a sequencing error may be responsible. The V and J genes are TRBV5-1 and TRBJ2-1; possibly TRBD1 or TRBD2 for D (5 bases each). CDR3 size: 13 residues. The germline CDR1 and CDR2 sequences are SGHRS and YFSETQ. The CDR3 nucleotides are TGTGCCAGCAGCCTGGGACCCAACAATGAGCAGTTCTTC. This codes for CASSLGPNNEQFF. The variable domain in full, completed from reference TRBV5-1 and TRBJ2-1, reads KAGVTQTPRYLIKTRGQQVTLSCSPISGHRSVSWYQQTPGQGLQFLFEYFSETQRNKGNFPGRFSGRQFSNSRSEMNVSTLELGDSALYLCASSLGPNNEQFFGPGTRLTVL.

The V and J genes are TRBV11-2 and TRBJ2-3; TRBD2 matches at 11 bases. The germline V gene has CDR1 SGHAT and CDR2 FQNNGV. CDR3 size: 20 residues. Trimming took 4 bases from V and 3 from J; bases not matched to a gene: 18. CDR3: CASSSAFSGRGSVVTDTQYF. CDR3 DNA sequence: TGTGCCAGCAGCTCGGCTTTTAGCGGGAGGGGATCTGTAGTGACAGATACGCAGTATTTT. Filled out from reference TRBV11-2 and TRBJ2-3, the complete variable domain reads EAGVAQSPRYKIIEKRQSVAFWCNPISGHATLYWYQQILGQGPKLLIQFQNNGVVDDSQLPKDRFSAERLKGVDSTLKIQPAKLEDSAVYLCASSSAFSGRGSVVTDTQYFGPGTRLTVL.

This clonotype was counted a few times. V gene TRBV9 combines with J gene TRBJ2-6, with TRBD2 matching over 10 bases. With 3 bases clipped from V and 4 bases from J, the junction kept 13 bases outside the gene matches. The CDR3 is 19 amino acids. In germline, CDR1 is SGDLS, CDR2 YYNGEE. The CDR3 region is CASSAGLAANAAGANVLTF. CDR3 DNA sequence: TGTGCCAGCAGCGCCGGACTAGCGGCGAACGCGGCCGGGGCCAACGTCCTGACTTTC.

The CDR3: CASSFGIWLAGGNYEQYF. The CDR3 DNA is TGTGCCAGCAGCTTTGGAATTTGGCTAGCGGGAGGGAACTACGAGCAGTACTTC. The chain is built from TRBV7-8 and TRBJ2-7; 12 nucleotides align to TRBD2. CDR1 and CDR2 (germline): SGHVS, FQNEAQ. The CDR3 runs 18 residues. With 3 bases clipped from V and 3 bases from J, the junction kept 12 bases outside the gene matches. Using reference TRBV7-8 and TRBJ2-7 for the parts outside the CDR3, the full variable domain is GAGVSQSPRYKVAKRGQDVALRCDPISGHVSLFWYQQALGQGPEFLTYFQNEAQLDKSGLPSDRFFAERPEGSVSTLKIQRTQQEDSAVYLCASSFGIWLAGGNYEQYFGPGTRLTVT.

This clonotype showed up many times. The chain joins TRBV15 to TRBJ2-7, with 7 bases identical to TRBD2. Germline loops: CDR1 LNHNV, CDR2 YYDKDF (reference sequence). The ends lost 0 bases at V and 1 base at J; junction bases unmatched: 12. This CDR3 contains 18 residues. CDR3 residues: CATSRDKGGITVSYEQYF. As DNA, the CDR3 is TGTGCCACCAGCAGAGATAAGGGAGGGATAACGGTTTCCTACGAGCAGTACTTC.

This clonotype has just a few counts. The chain couples TRBV25-1 to TRBJ2-6; either TRBD1 or TRBD2 may supply D (6 bases each). The CDR3 extends over 15 amino acids. V lost 7 bases and J 4 bases, leaving 14 bases between the germline ends. The germline CDR1 and CDR2 sequences are MGHDK and SYGVNS. In DNA form, the CDR3 reads TGTGCCAGCACGGAGGGGGGATTAGGGGCCAACGTCCTGACTTTC. This codes for CASTEGGLGANVLTF.

V is TRBV7-2 and J is TRBJ2-3; TRBD2 is a possible D gene (6 bases). V was cut by 5 bases and J by 2 bases, with 11 bases left in between. The CDR3 sequence is 14 residues long. CDR1 and CDR2 from the germline V gene are SGHTA and FQGNSA. Here the CDR3 reads CASSSRGTTDTQYF. CDR3 nucleotide sequence: TGTGCCAGCAGCAGCCGGGGGACCACAGATACGCAGTATTTT. The complete variable domain, with remaining parts taken from reference TRBV7-2 and TRBJ2-3, reads GAGVSQSPSNKVTEKGKDVELRCDPISGHTALYWYRQSLGQGLEFLIYFQGNSAPDKSGLPSDRFSAERTGGSVSTLTIQRTQQEDSAVYLCASSSRGTTDTQYFGPGTRLTVL.

There are a few counts of this clonotype. The J gene is TRBJ2-3, the V gene TRBV29-1; 7 bases fit TRBD1. With 2 bases clipped from V and 4 bases from J, the junction kept 15 bases outside the gene matches. Per germline, CDR1 SQVTM and CDR2 ANQGSEA. The CDR3 consists of 17 residues. As DNA, the CDR3 is TGCAGCGTTGAAAACAGAATAGGGACAGTAAGGGCAGATACGCAGTATTTT. Protein sequence: CSVENRIGTVRADTQYF.

This clonotype has ten or more counts. The rearrangement joins TRBV24-1 to TRBJ2-1, with D uncertain. CDR1 is KGHDR, CDR2 SFDVKD, per germline. The CDR3 is 12 amino acids. The V end was cut by 1 base, the J end by 7 bases, with 4 bases between. CDR3 amino acids: CATSDFPNEQFF. CDR3 bases: TGTGCCACCAGTGATTTCCCGAATGAGCAGTTCTTC.

In this sample, this clonotype turned up a few times. The chain combines TRBV7-9 with TRBJ2-6; the D is unclear. CDR1 and CDR2 (germline): SEHNR, FQNEAQ (reference sequence). V lost 4 bases and J lost 0, with 10 bases in between. The length of the CDR3 is 16 residues. Written as DNA, the CDR3 is TGTGCCAGCAGCTACCCTACACCCTCTGGGGCCAACGTCCTGACTTTC. Translating it yields CASSYPTPSGANVLTF.

This clonotype occurred a few times. The chain has TRBV3-1 and TRBJ2-7; D is uncertain. The CDR3 contains 14 residues. The germline CDR1 and CDR2 sequences are LGHDT and YNNKEL (reference sequence). Deletions cut 4 bases from V and 5 bases from J, with 15 bases between. The CDR3 bases are TGTGCCAGCAGCCCCGAGCTAGGCCCGAACGAGCAGTACTTC. It specifies CASSPELGPNEQYF.

This clonotype was counted at least ten times. V gene TRBV12-3 or TRBV12-4 combines with J gene TRBJ2-1; D remains ambiguous. The V end lost 4 bases, the J end lost 5 bases, and 6 bases lay between the germline ends. CDR3 length: 12 residues. The CDR3 loop is CASSSRDNEQFF. The CDR3 DNA sequence: TGTGCCAGCAGTTCTCGGGACAATGAGCAGTTCTTC.

CDR3 coding DNA: TGTGCCAGCTCACAGTTTTACAATGAGCAGTTCTTC. It codes for CASSQFYNEQFF. The gene calls are TRBV18 and TRBJ2-1; D gene unclear. The germline V gene encodes CDR1 KGHSH and CDR2 LQKENI. This CDR3 is built from 12 residues. Trimming took 4 bases from V and 4 from J, leaving 5 bases between them.

This clonotype was seen a few times. J is TRBJ2-3 and V is TRBV29-1, with TRBD1 matching 8 bases. CDR3 size: 15 residues. Trimming cost V 7 bases and J 3 bases; bases outside gene matches: 12. The germline CDR1 and CDR2 sequences are SQVTM and ANQGSEA. The DNA for the CDR3 is TGCAGCGCCAACCCCCCCAGGGGGCGGACAGATACGCAGTATTTT. This translates into CSANPPRGRTDTQYF.

This clonotype was detected a few times. The V call is TRBV6-5, the J call TRBJ1-2, with 9 bases aligning to TRBD1. CDR1 is MNHEY and CDR2 is SVGAGI in the germline V gene. The J segment lost 2 bases and the V segment lost 2 bases, leaving 9 bases of the junction unmatched. The CDR3 contains 17 residues. CDR3 protein: CASSYLTGGNSNYGYTF. In DNA form, the CDR3 reads TGTGCCAGCAGTTACCTTACAGGGGGCAACTCAAACTATGGCTACACCTTC.

This clonotype has just a few counts. This chain connects TRBV7-2 to TRBJ2-1; 10 bases are shared with TRBD2. CDR3 length: 14 amino acids. Germline trimming cut 5 bases from V and 12 bases from J; bases unmatched to any gene: 10. Germline CDR1 and CDR2: SGHTA and FQGNSA. CDR3 DNA: TGTGCCAGCAGCCCAGGACTCGAGCGGGAGGGGCAGTTCTTC. Protein: CASSPGLEREGQFF.

Only a few counts were recorded for this clonotype. This chain connects TRBV4-1 to TRBJ2-5, with D possibly being TRBD1 or TRBD2 (6 bases each). This CDR3 contains 17 residues. CDR1 and CDR2 from the germline V gene are MGHRA and YSYEKL. Trimming left V 0 bases short and J 2 bases short, with 16 bases between. This CDR3 is CASSQDPSGASQETQYF. The DNA for the CDR3 is TGCGCCAGCAGCCAAGATCCATCGGGGGCCTCGCAAGAGACCCAGTACTTC.